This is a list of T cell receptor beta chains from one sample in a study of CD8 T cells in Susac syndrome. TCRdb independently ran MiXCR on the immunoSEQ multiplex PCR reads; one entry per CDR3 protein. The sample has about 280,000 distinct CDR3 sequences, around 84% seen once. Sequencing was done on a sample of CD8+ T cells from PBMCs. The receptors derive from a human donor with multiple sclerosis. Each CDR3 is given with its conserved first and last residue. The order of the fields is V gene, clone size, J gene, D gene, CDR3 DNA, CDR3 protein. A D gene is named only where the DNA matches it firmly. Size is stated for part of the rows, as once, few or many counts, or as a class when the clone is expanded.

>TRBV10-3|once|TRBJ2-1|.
TGTGCCATCAGTGACACATCGCAGGTCCCCTACAATGAGCAGTTCTTC
CAISDTSQVPYNEQFF
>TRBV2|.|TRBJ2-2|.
TGTGCCAGCAGTGATAGATTTTACACCGGGGAGCTGTTTTTT
CASSDRFYTGELFF
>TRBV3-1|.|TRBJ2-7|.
TGTGCCAGCAGCCAAGATCTGGAGGGCGAGCAGTACTTC
CASSQDLEGEQYF
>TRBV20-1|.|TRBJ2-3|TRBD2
TGCAGTGCTAGAGTACTAGCGGCTAGCACAGATACGCAGTATTTT
CSARVLAASTDTQYF
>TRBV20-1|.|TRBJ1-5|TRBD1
TGCAGTGCTAGATATACCAGGGGGCATAATCAGCCCCAGCATTTT
CSARYTRGHNQPQHF
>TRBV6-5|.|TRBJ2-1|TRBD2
TGTGCCAGCAGTTGGGAGCGGGATGAAGCCCTGAATGAGCAGTTCTTC
CASSWERDEALNEQFF
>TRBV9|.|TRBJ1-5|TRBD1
TGTGCCAGCAGCGCCGGGACAGGGGATAGCAATCAGCCCCAGCATTTT
CASSAGTGDSNQPQHF
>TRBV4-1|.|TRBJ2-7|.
TGCGCCAGCAGCCAAGATTTTCCGGCGGCCTACTACGAGCAGTACTTC
CASSQDFPAAYYEQYF
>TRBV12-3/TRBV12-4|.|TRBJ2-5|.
TGTGCCAGCAAACGGACAAGCGGGCAAGAGACCCAGTACTTC
CASKRTSGQETQYF
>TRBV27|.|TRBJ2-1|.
TGTGCCAGCAGTTTATCGGGGGTTCTCGATGAGCAGTTCTTC
CASSLSGVLDEQFF
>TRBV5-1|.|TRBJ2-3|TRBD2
TGCGCCAGCAGCCCGAGGACTAGCGGGGTGGATACGCAGTATTTT
CASSPRTSGVDTQYF
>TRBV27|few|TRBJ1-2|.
TGTGCCAGCAGCCTCTCTCCCCCGAACTATGGCTACACCTTC
CASSLSPPNYGYTF
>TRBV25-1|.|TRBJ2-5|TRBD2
TGTGCCAGCAGCGGATACAAGGGGGCTAGCGGGAGTGAGAAGACCCAGTACTTC
CASSGYKGASGSEKTQYF
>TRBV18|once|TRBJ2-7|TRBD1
TGTGCCAGCTCACCACACAAGGGACAGGCTGCCTACGAGCAGTACTTC
CASSPHKGQAAYEQYF
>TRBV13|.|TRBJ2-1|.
TGTGCCAGCAGCTTAGGTGGGCCCAGGGATGAGCAGTTCTTC
CASSLGGPRDEQFF
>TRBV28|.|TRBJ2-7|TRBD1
TGTGCCAGCAGTTTGTTTCAGGGGGCCCTTAATCTCGAGCAGTACTTC
CASSLFQGALNLEQYF
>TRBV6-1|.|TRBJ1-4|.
TGTGCCAGCTTCAAGGGGATCGGACGTAATGAAAAACTGTTTTTT
CASFKGIGRNEKLFF
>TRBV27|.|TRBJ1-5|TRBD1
TGTGCCAGCAGTCCAAGGGACAGGGTGCAGCCCCAGCATTTT
CASSPRDRVQPQHF
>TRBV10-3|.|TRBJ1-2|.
TGTGCCATCAGTGCGGCGGATGGCTACACCTTC
CAISAADGYTF
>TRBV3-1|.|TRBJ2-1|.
TGTGCCAGCAGCGCCGAACGGGGCTTCTACAATGAGCAGTTCTTC
CASSAERGFYNEQFF
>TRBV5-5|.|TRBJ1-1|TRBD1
TGTGCCAGCAGCTTCGGACAGGGGTACACTGAAGCTTTCTTT
CASSFGQGYTEAFF
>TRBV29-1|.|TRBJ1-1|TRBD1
TGCAGCGGTGGACAGGGAGAATCTGAAGCTTTCTTT
CSGGQGESEAFF
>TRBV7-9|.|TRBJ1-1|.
TGTGCCAGCAGCTTAGTGCGTGGCAGGGAAGCTTTCTTT
CASSLVRGREAFF
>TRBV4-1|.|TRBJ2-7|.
TGCGCCAGCAGCCAAGTATTATTATCCTACGAGCAGTACTTC
CASSQVLLSYEQYF
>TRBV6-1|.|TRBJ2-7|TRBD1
TGTGCCAGCAGTCCCACTAGGACAGGACCCAGCTACGAGCAGTACTTC
CASSPTRTGPSYEQYF
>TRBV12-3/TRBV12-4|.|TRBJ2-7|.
TGTGCCAGCAGTTTTGTCAGGCCCGACTACGAGCAGTACTTC
CASSFVRPDYEQYF
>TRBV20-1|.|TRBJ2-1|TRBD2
TGCAGTGCTAGAGATCAATCCCCTTGGCGGGAGTCCTACAATGAGCAGTTCTTC
CSARDQSPWRESYNEQFF
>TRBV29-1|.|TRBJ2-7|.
TGCAGCGTTGACCGGGGGAAAGGCTACGAGCAGTACTTC
CSVDRGKGYEQYF
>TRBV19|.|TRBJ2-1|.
TGTGCCAGTAGTATAGACCTCGAGACTACTCGAGATGAGCAGTTCTTC
CASSIDLETTRDEQFF
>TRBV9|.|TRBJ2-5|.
TGTGCCAGCAGCGTAGTTGGGGGGCCCCAAGAGACCCAGTACTTC
CASSVVGGPQETQYF
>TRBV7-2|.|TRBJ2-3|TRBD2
TGTGCCAGCGGCGGGGGGCGGGGCTGGCCAGATACGCAGTATTTT
CASGGGRGWPDTQYF
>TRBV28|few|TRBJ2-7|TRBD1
TGTGCCAGCAGTTTAGGGGACAGGGTTTACGAGCAGTACTTC
CASSLGDRVYEQYF
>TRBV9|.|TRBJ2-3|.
TGTGCCAGCAGCGCCGGCTCTCCAGATACGCAGTATTTT
CASSAGSPDTQYF
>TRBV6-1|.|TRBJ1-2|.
TGTGCCAGCACTATAAGACCCCGGGGCGCGACTGACGGCTACACCTTC
CASTIRPRGATDGYTF
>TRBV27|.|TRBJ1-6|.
TGTGCCAGCAGTCCATACCCCCGGTTATCACCCCTCCACTTT
CASSPYPRLSPLHF
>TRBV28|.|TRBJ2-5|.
TGTGCCAGCAGCGAAGCGTACCAAGAGACCCAGTACTTC
CASSEAYQETQYF
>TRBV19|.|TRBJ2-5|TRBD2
TGTGCCAGTCGGACTAGCGGCGCCCACTTCCAAGAGACCCAGTACTTC
CASRTSGAHFQETQYF
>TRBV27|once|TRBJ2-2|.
TGTGCCAGCCGTCGGGGGGCCCCCGGGGAGCTGTTTTTT
CASRRGAPGELFF
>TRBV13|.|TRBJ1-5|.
TGTGCCAGCAGCTTAGGGCAGTCCCAACAGCCCCAGCATTTT
CASSLGQSQQPQHF
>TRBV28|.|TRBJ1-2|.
TGTGCCAGCAGTTTACGACCGATCAACTATGGCTACACCTTC
CASSLRPINYGYTF